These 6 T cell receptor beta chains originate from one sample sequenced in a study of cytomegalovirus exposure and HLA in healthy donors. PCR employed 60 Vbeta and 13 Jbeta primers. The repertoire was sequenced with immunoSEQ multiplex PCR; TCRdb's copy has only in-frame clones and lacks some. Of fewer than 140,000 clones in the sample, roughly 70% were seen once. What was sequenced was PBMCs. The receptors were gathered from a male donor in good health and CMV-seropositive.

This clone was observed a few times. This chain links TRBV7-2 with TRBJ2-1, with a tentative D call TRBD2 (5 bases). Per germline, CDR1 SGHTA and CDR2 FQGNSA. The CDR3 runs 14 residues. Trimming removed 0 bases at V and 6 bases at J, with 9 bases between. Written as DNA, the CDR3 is TGTGCCAGCAGCTTAGCTAGCGTTGGCAATGAGCAGTTCTTC. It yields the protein CASSLASVGNEQFF.

The CDR3, as DNA: TGTGCCAGTAGTGTTACCGGGACAGGAATGCTCTCTGGAAACACCATATATTTT. Protein product: CASSVTGTGMLSGNTIYF. The chain joins TRBV19 to TRBJ1-3; 8 bases line up with TRBD1. The length of the CDR3 is 18 residues. Unmatched junction bases numbered 12, after V lost 5 bases and J lost 0 bases. CDR1 is LNHDA, CDR2 SQIVND, per germline (reference sequence).

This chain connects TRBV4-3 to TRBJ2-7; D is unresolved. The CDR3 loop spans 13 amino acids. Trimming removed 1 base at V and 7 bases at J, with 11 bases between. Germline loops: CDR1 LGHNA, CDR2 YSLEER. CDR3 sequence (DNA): TGCGCCAGCAGCCAAGCCCGGGTTGGGGAGCAGTACTTC. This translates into CASSQARVGEQYF.

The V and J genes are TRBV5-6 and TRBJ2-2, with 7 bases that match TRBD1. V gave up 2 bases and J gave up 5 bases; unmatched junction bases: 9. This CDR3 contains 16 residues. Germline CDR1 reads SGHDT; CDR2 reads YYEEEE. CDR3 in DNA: TGTGCCAGCAGCTTAAAAGGGACAGCGAGGACCGGGGAGCTGTTTTTT. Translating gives CASSLKGTARTGELFF.

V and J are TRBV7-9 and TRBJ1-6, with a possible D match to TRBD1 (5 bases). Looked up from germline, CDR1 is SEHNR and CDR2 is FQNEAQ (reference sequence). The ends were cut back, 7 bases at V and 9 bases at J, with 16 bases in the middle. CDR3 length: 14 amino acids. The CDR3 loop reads CASNFGQGGSPLHF. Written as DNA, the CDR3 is TGTGCCAGCAACTTCGGTCAGGGTGGTTCACCCCTCCACTTT.

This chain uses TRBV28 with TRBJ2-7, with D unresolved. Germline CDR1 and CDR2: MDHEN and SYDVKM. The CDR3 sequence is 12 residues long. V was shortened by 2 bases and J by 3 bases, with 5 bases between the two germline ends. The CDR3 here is CASSLQDYEQYF. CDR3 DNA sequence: TGTGCCAGCAGTTTACAGGACTACGAGCAGTACTTC.